The rows below give T cell receptor beta chains drawn from one sample of a study of human T cells and chemical hapten exposure. TCRdb used MiXCR to reprocess the RACE reads, holding one entry per CDR3 protein. This table holds about 130,000 distinct CDR3 sequences, approximately 9% found once. Sequencing was performed on whole blood. The receptors here all came from a male donor in good health. Some clones in this sample may be carry-over from other donors' samples. Both conserved end residues are part of each CDR3. Fields, in order: J gene, V gene, CDR3 protein.

j_call: TRBJ2-1; v_call: TRBV27; cdr3_aa: CASSLEAGYNEQFF
j_call: TRBJ1-2; v_call: TRBV27; cdr3_aa: CASSFEGNYGYTF
j_call: TRBJ2-7; v_call: TRBV20-1; cdr3_aa: CSARPGTGGYEQYF
j_call: TRBJ2-1; v_call: TRBV20-1; cdr3_aa: CSASLYSPSRNEQFF
j_call: TRBJ2-5; v_call: TRBV12-3/TRBV12-4; cdr3_aa: CASSLQRRGAQYF
j_call: TRBJ1-1; v_call: TRBV4-3; cdr3_aa: CASSQTQAREAFF
j_call: TRBJ1-1; v_call: TRBV2; cdr3_aa: CVSSGQGWSTEAFF
j_call: TRBJ1-1; v_call: TRBV25-1; cdr3_aa: CASRSGGNTEAFF
j_call: TRBJ2-7; v_call: TRBV19; cdr3_aa: CASSIRGNIYEQYF
j_call: TRBJ2-1; v_call: TRBV7-8; cdr3_aa: CASSLSTGELNEQFF
j_call: TRBJ2-2; v_call: TRBV27; cdr3_aa: CASSPELTGELFF
j_call: TRBJ2-1; v_call: TRBV14; cdr3_aa: CASSRPGTHPSNEQFF
j_call: TRBJ1-1; v_call: TRBV6-1; cdr3_aa: CASSAPATGVAEAFF
j_call: TRBJ2-7; v_call: TRBV12-3/TRBV12-4; cdr3_aa: CASSRTSGRLYEQYF
j_call: TRBJ1-5; v_call: TRBV20-1; cdr3_aa: CSATPGIGNQPQHF
j_call: TRBJ1-6; v_call: TRBV27; cdr3_aa: CASRITGYNSPLHF
j_call: TRBJ2-7; v_call: TRBV29-1; cdr3_aa: CSVEGLAGEATYEQYF
j_call: TRBJ2-7; v_call: TRBV3-1; cdr3_aa: CASSQDRQGPYEQYF
j_call: TRBJ2-7; v_call: TRBV19; cdr3_aa: CASSLTAKTYEQYF
j_call: TRBJ2-2; v_call: TRBV6-5; cdr3_aa: CASSSGTGNTGELFF
j_call: TRBJ1-2; v_call: TRBV12-3/TRBV12-4; cdr3_aa: CASSAGLDYGYTF
j_call: TRBJ1-5; v_call: TRBV6-2/TRBV6-3; cdr3_aa: CASRLTGLDNQPQHF
j_call: TRBJ2-1; v_call: TRBV25-1; cdr3_aa: CASSLGGGGVYNEQFF
j_call: TRBJ2-2; v_call: TRBV5-1; cdr3_aa: CASSLGPTRGISAGELFF
j_call: TRBJ2-1; v_call: TRBV6-6; cdr3_aa: CASRPPLVAGGYNEQFF
j_call: TRBJ2-7; v_call: TRBV5-6; cdr3_aa: CASSLWGDEQYF
j_call: TRBJ2-7; v_call: TRBV6-5; cdr3_aa: CASSPRTVSYEQYF
j_call: TRBJ2-7; v_call: TRBV27; cdr3_aa: CASRTGGTYEQYF
j_call: TRBJ2-3; v_call: TRBV12-3/TRBV12-4; cdr3_aa: CASRLAGGPTDTQYF
j_call: TRBJ2-7; v_call: TRBV5-5; cdr3_aa: CASSWGQAYEQYF
j_call: TRBJ2-3; v_call: TRBV20-1; cdr3_aa: CSATPRGGTDTQYF
j_call: TRBJ2-7; v_call: TRBV2; cdr3_aa: CATLGQERSYEQYF
j_call: TRBJ2-2; v_call: TRBV11-2; cdr3_aa: CASSFGTSGRAIGELFF
j_call: TRBJ2-7; v_call: TRBV6-2/TRBV6-3; cdr3_aa: CASSEPPGQGDLSYEQYF
j_call: TRBJ1-1; v_call: TRBV20-1; cdr3_aa: CSATRQGNTEAFF
j_call: TRBJ1-6; v_call: TRBV7-8; cdr3_aa: CASSLPSGSLSNLHF
j_call: TRBJ2-3; v_call: TRBV5-4; cdr3_aa: CASSLKRERPDTQYF
j_call: TRBJ1-1; v_call: TRBV4-1; cdr3_aa: CASSQDRARTEAFF
j_call: TRBJ2-3; v_call: TRBV29-1; cdr3_aa: CSVELRSTDTQYF
j_call: TRBJ2-7; v_call: TRBV30; cdr3_aa: CAWSLQTGNEQYF
j_call: TRBJ2-1; v_call: TRBV7-2; cdr3_aa: CASSFAFRAGAYNEQFF
j_call: TRBJ2-1; v_call: TRBV12-3/TRBV12-4; cdr3_aa: CASSSRHAYNEQFF
j_call: TRBJ2-7; v_call: TRBV18; cdr3_aa: CASRRGSEQYF
j_call: TRBJ1-1; v_call: TRBV11-3; cdr3_aa: CASSQTGFTEAYF
j_call: TRBJ2-3; v_call: TRBV9; cdr3_aa: CASSVAVSGTSDTQYF
j_call: TRBJ2-2; v_call: TRBV30; cdr3_aa: CAWSSPVRDTGELFF
j_call: TRBJ1-4; v_call: TRBV7-6; cdr3_aa: CASSFFGQEKLFF